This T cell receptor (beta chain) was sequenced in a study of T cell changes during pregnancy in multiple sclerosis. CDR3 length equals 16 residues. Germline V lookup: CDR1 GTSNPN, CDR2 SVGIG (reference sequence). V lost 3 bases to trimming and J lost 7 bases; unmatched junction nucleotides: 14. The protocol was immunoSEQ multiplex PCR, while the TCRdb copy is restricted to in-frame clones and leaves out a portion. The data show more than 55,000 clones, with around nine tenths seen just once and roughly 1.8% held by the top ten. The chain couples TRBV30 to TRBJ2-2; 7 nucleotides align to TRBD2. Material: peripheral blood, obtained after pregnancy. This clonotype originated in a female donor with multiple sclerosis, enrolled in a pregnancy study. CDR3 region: CAWSPIERLAVGELFF. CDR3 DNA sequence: TGTGCCTGGAGCCCCATTGAGAGACTAGCAGTCGGGGAGCTGTTTTTT.